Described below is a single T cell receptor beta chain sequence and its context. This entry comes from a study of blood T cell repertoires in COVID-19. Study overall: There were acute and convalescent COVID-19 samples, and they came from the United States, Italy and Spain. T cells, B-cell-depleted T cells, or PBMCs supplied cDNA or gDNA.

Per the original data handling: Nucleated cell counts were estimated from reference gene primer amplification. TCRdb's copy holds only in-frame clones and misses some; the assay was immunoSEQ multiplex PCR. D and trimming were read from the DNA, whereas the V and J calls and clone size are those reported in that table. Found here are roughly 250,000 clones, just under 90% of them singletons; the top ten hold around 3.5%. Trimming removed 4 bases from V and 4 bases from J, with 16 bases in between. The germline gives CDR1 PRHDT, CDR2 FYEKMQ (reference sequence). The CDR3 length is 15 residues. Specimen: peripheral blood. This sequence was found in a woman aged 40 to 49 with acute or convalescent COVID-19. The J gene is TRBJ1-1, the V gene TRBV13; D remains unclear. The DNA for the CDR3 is TGTGCCAGCAGCTCCAGCGGAAGTACCGGCACTGAAGCTTTCTTT. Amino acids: CASSSSGSTGTEAFF.